This T cell receptor (beta chain) was obtained from a study of cytomegalovirus exposure and HLA in healthy donors. The wider study: As released early, the data held roughly 85 million unique TCRs from HLA-typed donors.

This clone was picked up a small number of times. Primers for the PCR totalled 60 Vbeta and 13 Jbeta. Assay: immunoSEQ multiplex PCR; the TCRdb copy retains only in-frame clones and omits some. The sample shows hundreds of thousands of clones, around 80% of them seen only once. With 6 bases clipped from V and 0 bases from J, the junction kept 7 bases outside the gene matches. CDR1 and CDR2 from the germline V gene are MDHEN and SYDVKM. The CDR3 is 16 amino acids. The material sequenced was PBMCs. The source is a male donor in good health and CMV-seronegative. The rearrangement joins TRBV28 to TRBJ2-1, with 8 bases that match TRBD1. The CDR3 DNA follows: TGTGCCAGCAGGACCCTGACAGGGGCCTCCTACAATGAGCAGTTCTTC. Translated: CASRTLTGASYNEQFF. Using reference TRBV28 and TRBJ2-1 for the parts outside the CDR3, the full variable domain is DVKVTQSSRYLVKRTGEKVFLECVQDMDHENMFWYRQDPGLGLRLIYFSYDVKMKEKGDIPEGYSVSREKKERFSLILESASTNQTSMYLCASRTLTGASYNEQFFGPGTRLTVL.